This T cell receptor beta chain was identified in a study of shared clonotypes between healthy human individuals. In germline, CDR1 is SGHNT, CDR2 YENEEA. The CDR3 consists of 14 residues. V lost 4 bases, J lost 3 bases, and 9 bases lay in between. Study processing details: Filtering differed since immunoSEQ provided only junctions, with no quality scores. The repertoire was sequenced with immunoSEQ multiplex PCR; TCRdb's copy has only in-frame clones and lacks some. The DNA gave D and trimming, while V, J and clone size come from that table. The sample contains roughly 700,000 clones, roughly 70% of which appear only once. Donors, healthy HIV-negative adults, lacked recent acute infections or vaccinations.

The chain joins TRBV11-3 to TRBJ2-2, with D uncertain. Sequenced material: memory CD4+ T cells sorted from blood. Stated subset: CD45RA-negative fraction. This TCR came from a woman aged 25 to 39 in good health. For the CDR3, the DNA is TGTGCCAGCAGCTCACCCCGGGACACCGGGGAGCTGTTTTTT. Amino acids: CASSSPRDTGELFF.